Below are 2 T cell receptor beta chains sequenced from a single sample in a study of identical twins. TCRdb redid the calling of the 5' RACE reads with MiXCR, one entry per CDR3 protein. In the table there are around 250,000 distinct CDR3 sequences, about 7% of which are singletons. These data also formed part of another study, on yellow fever vaccine responses in identical twins.

The sequencing input was memory (CD45RO+) T cells sorted from blood. Receptor source: a woman in her late teens or twenties in good health.

The chain joins TRBV15 to TRBJ2-5, with 11 bases matching TRBD1. V trimming: 0 bases; J trimming: 4 bases; junction bases outside the gene matches: 4. From germline, CDR1 is LNHNV and CDR2 YYDKDF (reference sequence). CDR3 length equals 16 residues. The CDR3 here is CATSRDAGQGGETQYF. The CDR3, as DNA: TGTGCCACCAGCAGAGATGCGGGACAGGGGGGAGAGACCCAGTACTTC.

The V and J genes are TRBV12-3 or TRBV12-4 and TRBJ2-5; TRBD2 is a possible D gene (5 bases). The CDR3 sequence is 15 residues long. V lost 5 bases to trimming and J lost 2 bases, with 15 bases between them. The CDR3 loop reads CASSPLGETQETQYF. CDR3 in DNA: TGTGCCAGCAGTCCGCTCGGGGAAACACAAGAGACCCAGTACTTC.